This T cell receptor (beta chain) was identified during a study of T cells in Graves' hyperthyroidism and ophthalmopathy. This clonotype was counted many times. RNA transcripts yielded amplified TCR beta CDR3 regions. The study used the HTBI primer set for a first-round RT-PCR of the TCR CDR3. MiXCR, run by TCRdb on the multiplex PCR reads, gives a single entry per CDR3 protein. The table has about 350,000 distinct CDR3 sequences, roughly an eighth seen once; the top ten hold roughly 33%. The germline V and J ends were trimmed by 8 bases and 4 bases, with 14 bases remaining between them. Germline lookup yields CDR1 SGHTA and CDR2 FQGNSA. This CDR3 has 13 residues.

Specimen: blood. The sequence derives from a woman aged 40 to 50 with Graves' ophthalmopathy. The rearrangement links TRBV7-2 to TRBJ1-1; D is perhaps TRBD1 (5 bases). The CDR3 DNA reads TGTGCCAGCGGAAGGGGCGCGGGCACTGAAGCTTTCTTT. This gives the protein CASGRGAGTEAFF. Based on the CDR3 plus reference TRBV7-2 and TRBJ1-1, the full variable domain is GAGVSQSPSNKVTEKGKDVELRCDPISGHTALYWYRQSLGQGLEFLIYFQGNSAPDKSGLPSDRFSAERTGGSVSTLTIQRTQQEDSAVYLCASGRGAGTEAFFGQGTRLTVV.